This entry concerns a single T cell receptor (beta chain). This sample was included in a study of blood T cell repertoires in COVID-19. As for the study in general: Samples taken during acute and convalescent COVID-19 were collected in the United States, Italy and Spain. PBMCs, B-cell-depleted T cells, or T cells provided the cDNA or gDNA that made up the material.

Authors' methods: Reference gene primers were amplified, and this amplification served to estimate nucleated cell counts. Only in-frame clones appear in the TCRdb table, and some are missing; sequencing was by immunoSEQ multiplex PCR. The DNA was the basis for D and trimming; V, J and clone size are from that table. Among fewer than 300,000 clones listed, about 89% were seen once. CDR3 length equals 17 residues. This receptor was obtained from a man in his forties or fifties who had recovered from COVID-19. The chain has TRBV21-1 and TRBJ2-7; TRBD1 is the table's D call and was not checked against the DNA. TRBV21-1 is tagged as a pseudogene. The sample consisted of peripheral blood. The CDR3 sequence is CASSPPRGQTSLYEQYF. CDR3 DNA: TGTGCCAGCAGCCCCCCCAGGGGCCAAACATCATTATACGAGCAGTACTTC.